The rows below give T cell receptor beta chains drawn from one sample of a study of shared clonotypes between healthy human individuals. Repertoires were generated with immunoSEQ multiplex PCR, while TCRdb's copy carries only in-frame clones and drops some. In the table there are over 850,000 clones, roughly 74% of which are singletons. Sequencing used memory CD4+ T cells from PBMCs. The receptors shown here come from a man between 18 and 29 years old in good health. Some clones in this sample may be carry-over from other donors' samples. The CDR3 runs from the conserved cysteine through the conserved F or W. A D gene is named only where the DNA matches it firmly. A row's size may be missing; if present it is once, few, many or a size class.

abundance	v_gene	d_gene	j_gene	CDR3nt	CDR3aa
.	TRBV7-9	.	TRBJ2-3	TGTGCCAGCAGCTTATTAATCTCTGGCGCCTCCCTCACAGATACGCAGTATTTT	CASSLLISGASLTDTQYF
.	TRBV23-1	.	TRBJ2-7	TGCGCCAGCAGTAGCGTCAGTTACTACGAGCAGTACTTC	CASSSVSYYEQYF
.	TRBV11-2	.	TRBJ2-3	TGTGCCAGCAGCTTCGAGGGGGGTTCCACAGATACGCAGTATTTT	CASSFEGGSTDTQYF
.	TRBV5-1	TRBD1	TRBJ1-2	TGCGCCAGCAGCAGCACAGGGGACGCTAACTATGGCTACACCTTC	CASSSTGDANYGYTF
.	TRBV18	.	TRBJ1-1	TGTGCCAGCTCACCGGCGGTGAACACTGAAGCTTTCTTT	CASSPAVNTEAFF
many	TRBV5-1	.	TRBJ1-1	TGCGCCAGCAGGTTTGGCTCCCCGGGGGCAGGGACTGAAGCTTTCTTT	CASRFGSPGAGTEAFF
.	TRBV6-1	TRBD1	TRBJ1-2	TGTGCCAGCAGTAGGAGGACAGGGGGCGACGGCTACACCTTC	CASSRRTGGDGYTF
.	TRBV2	.	TRBJ1-5	TGTGCCAGCAGTGAAGGCCCACAGCGGTATAGCAATCAGCCCCAGCATTTT	CASSEGPQRYSNQPQHF
.	TRBV29-1	.	TRBJ1-2	TGCAGCGTTGGGGGTTCTAACTATGGCTACACCTTC	CSVGGSNYGYTF
.	TRBV28	.	TRBJ2-3	TGTGCCAGCAGTCACGGACGCCTGGGGACAGATACGCAGTATTTT	CASSHGRLGTDTQYF
.	TRBV7-3	TRBD1	TRBJ1-3	TGTGCCAGCAGCTTAACAGGACAGGGTTCAGGAAACACCATATATTTT	CASSLTGQGSGNTIYF
many	TRBV10-3	.	TRBJ1-4	TGTGCCATCAGTCCGACCGGGACGAATGAAAAACTGTTTTTT	CAISPTGTNEKLFF
.	TRBV15	TRBD2	TRBJ2-5	TGTGCCACCAGCAGGGGGAGGGGACTCTACCAAGAGACCCAGTACTTC	CATSRGRGLYQETQYF
.	TRBV28	TRBD1	TRBJ1-2	TGTGCCAGCAGTTTGGCGGGGGGACAGGGTGCCTATGGCTACACCTTC	CASSLAGGQGAYGYTF
.	TRBV28	.	TRBJ1-2	TGTGCCAGCAGTTTTGGTTTGTCTCAAGTGGGTGGCTACACCTTC	CASSFGLSQVGGYTF
few	TRBV28	TRBD2	TRBJ2-7	TGTGCCAGCTCCCTTTCCTCGGGAGGGGTAAGCGAGCAGTACTTC	CASSLSSGGVSEQYF
.	TRBV11-2	.	TRBJ1-2	TGTGCCAGCAGCTTTCAAAGGGTGGATGGCGGCTACACCTTC	CASSFQRVDGGYTF
few	TRBV19	.	TRBJ2-7	TGTGCCAGTAGTATAGCCGGCCCTTACGAGCAGTACTTC	CASSIAGPYEQYF
.	TRBV28	TRBD1	TRBJ1-5	TGTGCCAGCGGTTCACAGGGGCACAATCAGCCCCAGCATTTT	CASGSQGHNQPQHF
.	TRBV9	.	TRBJ1-1	TGTGCCAGCAGCGTTGACGGGGGAAACACTGAAGCTTTCTTT	CASSVDGGNTEAFF
many	TRBV4-1	.	TRBJ1-1	TGCGCCAGCAGCCACGTACCGGCTAGGTCCCTGAACACTGAAGCTTTCTTT	CASSHVPARSLNTEAFF
once	TRBV9	.	TRBJ2-2	TGTGCCAGCAGGTCCGGGACGAACACCGGGGAGCTGTTTTTT	CASRSGTNTGELFF
.	TRBV2	.	TRBJ2-1	TGTGCCAGCGGAGTCAGGACCCGAGGGAATGAGCAGTTCTTC	CASGVRTRGNEQFF
.	TRBV10-3	.	TRBJ1-2	TGTGCCATCAGTGCTGACAGGTCAATCTATGGCTACACCTTC	CAISADRSIYGYTF
few	TRBV18	.	TRBJ1-1	TGTGCCAGCTCACCCAGAGGTATGGGAGAAGCTTTCTTT	CASSPRGMGEAFF
.	TRBV5-4	.	TRBJ1-1	TGTGCCAGCAGCTCCGAGGGGGAAGCTTTCTTT	CASSSEGEAFF
.	TRBV4-2	.	TRBJ2-1	TGTGCCAGCAGCCACAACCGGGGTGAGCAGTTCTTC	CASSHNRGEQFF
.	TRBV6-1	.	TRBJ2-1	TGTGCCAGCAGTGGGGGCGGAGCCACATACAATGAGCAGTTCTTC	CASSGGGATYNEQFF
few	TRBV28	.	TRBJ2-1	TGTGCCAGCAGTTTATTACGGGAGCGGGCCTACAATGAGCAGTTCTTC	CASSLLRERAYNEQFF
.	TRBV30	.	TRBJ1-3	TGTGCCTGGACCAGTGGCCCATATTTT	CAWTSGPYF
few	TRBV7-2	.	TRBJ2-7	TGTGCCAGCAGCCGGGGACCGTACGCCTCTCGGAGCTCCTACGAGCAGTACTTC	CASSRGPYASRSSYEQYF
.	TRBV29-1	.	TRBJ1-5	TGCAGCGTTGAAGTAAGTACCGGTCAGCCCCAGCATTTT	CSVEVSTGQPQHF
.	TRBV7-2	TRBD2	TRBJ2-5	TGTGCCAGCAGCTTAGTAGGTAGCGGGCGGACCGCGACCCAGTACTTC	CASSLVGSGRTATQYF
few	TRBV28	TRBD2	TRBJ2-3	TGTGCCAGCAGTTTCCTTGTGTCGGCTAGCGGGAAATGGAGCACAGATACGCAGTATTTT	CASSFLVSASGKWSTDTQYF
.	TRBV30	TRBD1	TRBJ2-2	TGTGCCTGGACGGACAGGGGGCCCGGGGAGCTGTTTTTT	CAWTDRGPGELFF
once	TRBV6-1	TRBD1	TRBJ1-4	TGTTCGGGCCCCCACAGGGGCCCGGATAATGAAAAACTGTTTTTT	CSGPHRGPDNEKLFF
.	TRBV11-2	TRBD2	TRBJ2-1	TGTGCCAGCAGCATAAGCGGGAGCTCCTACAATGAGCAGTTCTTC	CASSISGSSYNEQFF
.	TRBV7-9	TRBD2	TRBJ2-1	TGTGCCAGCAGCCTCCCAAACCGACTAGCGGGAAGGAGTGAGCAGTTCTTC	CASSLPNRLAGRSEQFF
.	TRBV7-3	.	TRBJ2-6	TGTGCCAGCAGCCCCAGAGCTGGGGCCAACGTCCTGACTTTC	CASSPRAGANVLTF
.	TRBV7-8	TRBD2	TRBJ2-7	TGTGCCAGCCGGGTGGTAGCGGGAGCCTACGAGCAGTACTTC	CASRVVAGAYEQYF
few	TRBV28	.	TRBJ1-1	TGTGCCAGCAGTCTAGAGTTGAACACTGAAGCTTTCTTT	CASSLELNTEAFF
few	TRBV13	TRBD2	TRBJ2-7	TGTGCCAGCAGCTTAGAGGGACTAGCGGGAGGGCCCCCCGAGCAGTACTTC	CASSLEGLAGGPPEQYF
.	TRBV15	.	TRBJ2-7	TGTGCCACCAGCAGAGATGCGGGACGGAGCTACGAGCAGTACTTC	CATSRDAGRSYEQYF
few	TRBV10-3	.	TRBJ2-3	TGTGCCATCAGCCCCGGTGACCGGAGCGATACGCAGTATTTT	CAISPGDRSDTQYF
.	TRBV19	.	TRBJ2-3	TGTGCCAGTAGTATAGACCGAGGGACTGCTAATACGCAGTATTTT	CASSIDRGTANTQYF
.	TRBV11-3	TRBD2	TRBJ2-1	TGTGCCAGCAGCTTATCTAGCGGGAGGGGCTCGAATGAGCAGTTCTTC	CASSLSSGRGSNEQFF
once	TRBV9	.	TRBJ1-1	TGTGCCAGCAGCGTAGATGGGCCCGGGGGCACTGAAGCTTTCTTT	CASSVDGPGGTEAFF
many	TRBV6-1	.	TRBJ1-1	TGTGCCAGCAGTGGGGGAGGGCCGTACACTGAAGCTTTCTTT	CASSGGGPYTEAFF
once	TRBV5-4	TRBD1	TRBJ1-4	TGTGCCAGCAGCCCAGGGGGCGCGGATGAAAAACTGTTTTTT	CASSPGGADEKLFF
.	TRBV5-8	.	TRBJ1-2	TGTGCCAGCAGCTTGGCACTAGGACGAATGAACTATGGCTACACCTTC	CASSLALGRMNYGYTF
.	TRBV18	.	TRBJ1-1	TGTGCCAGCTCACCAACAGCCAACACTGAAGCTTTCTTT	CASSPTANTEAFF
.	TRBV5-6	.	TRBJ1-1	TGTGCCAGCAGCTTGGGATGGCAGATCATGAACACTGAAGCTTTCTTT	CASSLGWQIMNTEAFF
.	TRBV19	.	TRBJ1-2	TGTGCCAGTAGTACAGTCCTGAGCTACACCTTC	CASSTVLSYTF
.	TRBV7-2	.	TRBJ2-7	TGTGCCAGCAGCTTAGGGGCCGGGGGCTACGAGCAGTACTTC	CASSLGAGGYEQYF
.	TRBV19	.	TRBJ1-2	TGTGCCACCAAGGCCCGCACAGGGTCCGCCTATGGCTACACCTTC	CATKARTGSAYGYTF
.	TRBV14	.	TRBJ2-1	TGTGCCAGCAGCTTTGTTCCGGGACTGACCTACAATGAGCAGTTCTTC	CASSFVPGLTYNEQFF
.	TRBV28	.	TRBJ1-3	TGTGCCAGCAAGGCCCCTGGAAACACCATATATTTT	CASKAPGNTIYF
.	TRBV28	.	TRBJ1-2	TGTGCCAGCAGCCGGGCAGGCTATGGCTACACCTTC	CASSRAGYGYTF